The 32 T cell receptor beta chains in this list originate from one sample, sequenced in a study of T cell repertoires in ileal Crohn's disease. Described time point: neoterminal ileum biopsy at postoperative endoscopy, about 6 months after surgery. Profiled with immunoSEQ multiplex PCR; TCRdb holds only in-frame clones, not every one. The table lists some 16,000 clones, approximately 70% of them singletons, with 3.5% to 5% in the top ten. Material for sequencing was ileal tissue. These receptors originate from an adult with Crohn's disease.

The chain uses TRBV11-2 and TRBJ2-3; 7 nucleotides align to TRBD1. CDR3 length: 17 amino acids. Germline V lookup: CDR1 SGHAT, CDR2 FQNNGV. J was trimmed by 2 bases and V by 2 bases; bases with no gene match: 10. This chain's CDR3 is CASSLTPTGLLTDTQYF. CDR3 sequence (DNA): TGTGCCAGCAGCTTAACCCCGACAGGGCTCCTCACAGATACGCAGTATTTT.

This chain links TRBV4-2 with TRBJ2-5; 8 nucleotides match TRBD2. Trimming at V came to 4 bases and at J to 4 bases, leaving 8 bases not matched to a gene. This CDR3 contains 15 residues. Germline V gene sequence: CDR1 LGHNA, CDR2 YNFKEQ. CDR3 nucleotide sequence: TGTGCCAGCAGCCCCGGGGGGGCCGAGGTAGAGACCCAGTACTTC. It specifies CASSPGGAEVETQYF.

The rearrangement links TRBV7-9 to TRBJ2-3; TRBD2 matches 10 bases. The CDR3 is 15 amino acids. The V gene's germline CDR1 is SEHNR and CDR2 FQNEAQ (reference sequence). The junction had 4 bases not matched to a gene; V was cut back by 3 bases and J by 4 bases. CDR3 sequence: CASSFASGGADTQYF. The CDR3, as DNA: TGTGCCAGCAGCTTCGCTAGCGGGGGCGCAGATACGCAGTATTTT.

A note on this clone: The germline gene is not matched at one end of the junction; a read error may be the cause. J is TRBJ2-3 and V is TRBV29-1; 9 bases align to TRBD2. Germline V gene data show CDR1 as SQVTM and CDR2 as ANQGSEA. The length of the CDR3 is 17 residues. The CDR3 DNA reads TGCAGCATTGAGATTATGGGGACTAGCACCAAGTCAGATACGCAGTATTTT. Amino acid sequence: CSIEIMGTSTKSDTQYF.

The V call is TRBV6-1, the J call TRBJ1-5; 9 nucleotides align to TRBD1. CDR1 is MNHNS, CDR2 SASEGT, per germline. The CDR3 covers 15 residues. The J segment lost 7 bases and the V segment lost 4 bases, leaving 8 bases of the junction unmatched. The CDR3 nucleotides read TGTGCCAGCAGTGGGCACAGGGGGCAGTACCAGCCCCAGCATTTT. This codes for CASSGHRGQYQPQHF.

The V gene is TRBV27, the J gene TRBJ2-1, with 12 bases aligning to TRBD1. The V gene's germline CDR1 is MNHEY and CDR2 SMNVEV (reference sequence). There are 15 residues in the CDR3. V lost 8 bases and J lost 8; bases outside the gene matches: 10. CDR3 loop: CASGFRGQGADEQFF. The CDR3 DNA is TGTGCCAGCGGATTTCGGGGACAGGGGGCTGATGAGCAGTTCTTC.

This CDR3 is CASSYSLAGGPDTQYF. The CDR3 region has the DNA TGTGCCAGCAGTTACTCGCTAGCGGGGGGGCCGGATACGCAGTATTTT. V is TRBV6-5 and J is TRBJ2-3, with TRBD2 identical over 12 bases. V lost 0 bases, J lost 6 bases, and 4 bases stayed unmatched. Germline assignment: CDR1 MNHEY and CDR2 SVGAGI. The CDR3 length is 16 residues.

The chain recombines TRBV9 with TRBJ1-1; 7 bases are shared with TRBD1. This CDR3 has 16 residues. The J segment lost 4 bases and the V segment lost 0 bases, leaving 9 bases of the junction unmatched. The germline CDR1 and CDR2 sequences are SGDLS and YYNGEE. In DNA, the CDR3 is TGTGCCAGCAGCGTAGGAGCCCAGGGGGTAGGCACTGAAGCTTTCTTT. It codes for CASSVGAQGVGTEAFF.

The chain carries TRBV15 and TRBJ1-1; 8 bases map to TRBD1. CDR3 size: 14 residues. Germline-derived CDR1 and CDR2 are LNHNV and YYDKDF (reference sequence). The V gene end was trimmed by 3 bases and the J gene end by 1 base; junction bases not matched to a gene: 1. This chain's CDR3 is CATSRGQENTEAFF. CDR3 sequence (DNA): TGTGCCACCAGCAGGGGACAGGAGAACACTGAAGCTTTCTTT.

The genes are TRBV29-1 and TRBJ1-2; possibly TRBD1 for D (5 bases). CDR1 SQVTM and CDR2 ANQGSEA come from the germline V gene. Trimming took off 3 bases at V and 1 base at J, with 15 bases between the two ends. This CDR3 has 15 amino acids. CDR3 DNA sequence: TGCAGCGTTGAGGTACAGGACGCCGTTAACTATGGCTACACCTTC. Translation gives CSVEVQDAVNYGYTF.

This clone was seen a single time. The chain carries TRBV5-1 and TRBJ2-1, with D possibly matching TRBD2 (5 bases). CDR3 length: 17 residues. CDR1 is SGHRS, CDR2 YFSETQ, per germline. V was pared by 2 bases and J by 0 bases, with 15 bases between. The DNA of the CDR3 is TGCGCCAGCAGCTTTTCACTAGGCAATCCCTCCTACAATGAGCAGTTCTTC. It codes for CASSFSLGNPSYNEQFF.

As DNA, the CDR3 is TGTGCCAGCTCCCCTGTGGGACTAGCGGGAGCCGGGACCCAGTACTTC. Residues: CASSPVGLAGAGTQYF. The chain recombines TRBV5-5 with TRBJ2-5; 14 nucleotides agree with TRBD2. From germline, CDR1 is SGHKS and CDR2 YYEKEE (reference sequence). The trim removed 7 bases at V and 7 bases at J, leaving 12 bases unmatched. This CDR3 is built from 16 residues.

V and J are TRBV5-4 and TRBJ1-2, with D tentatively TRBD1 (5 bases). CDR1 is SGHNT and CDR2 is YYREEE in the germline V gene (reference sequence). The V end was cut by 1 base, the J end by 3 bases, with 10 bases between. The CDR3 is 14 amino acids. DNA for the CDR3: TGTGCCAGCAGCTTGCTCCGGGGGGACTATGGCTACACCTTC. Translating gives CASSLLRGDYGYTF.

The chain recombines TRBV19 with TRBJ1-2; 7 bases match TRBD1. With V trimmed by 7 bases and J by 4 bases, 6 bases remained unmatched. This CDR3 is 13 amino acids long. The germline V gene encodes CDR1 LNHDA and CDR2 SQIVND (reference sequence). As DNA, the CDR3 is TGTGCCAGTAAGGGCAGGGGGGCCTATGGCTACACCTTC. It translates to CASKGRGAYGYTF.

The V gene is TRBV7-2, the J gene TRBJ1-6; TRBD1 might be the D (5 bases). The V gene's germline CDR1 is SGHTA and CDR2 FQGNSA. Trimming took 3 bases from V and 10 from J, leaving 19 bases between them. The CDR3 length is 16 residues. The CDR3 reads CASSFNPRGVYSPLHF. The CDR3 DNA sequence: TGTGCCAGCAGCTTCAACCCGCGGGGGGTATACTCACCCCTCCACTTT.

J is TRBJ2-7 and V is TRBV30; 7 bases line up with TRBD2. Germline lookup yields CDR1 GTSNPN and CDR2 SVGIG (reference sequence). The ends lost 1 base at V and 10 bases at J; junction bases unmatched: 4. This CDR3 region has 11 residues. This chain's CDR3 is CAWSALADQYF. DNA for the CDR3: TGTGCCTGGAGTGCCCTAGCGGATCAGTACTTC.

The J gene is TRBJ2-1, the V gene TRBV12-5, with D hard to call. The CDR3 has 12 amino acids. V dropped 6 bases and J dropped 0 bases, with 3 bases sitting between them. Germline lookup yields CDR1 LGHNT and CDR2 FRNRAP. This chain's CDR3 is CASGASYNEQFF. CDR3 in DNA: TGTGCTAGTGGGGCCTCCTACAATGAGCAGTTCTTC.

This clone appeared a few times. The rearrangement joins TRBV30 to TRBJ1-2; 7 nucleotides line up with TRBD1. The ends lost 1 base at V and 6 bases at J; junction bases unmatched: 8. Germline V gene data show CDR1 as GTSNPN and CDR2 as SVGIG (reference sequence). This CDR3 spans 14 amino acids. The CDR3 spells CAWSGNFGQDGYTF. CDR3 bases: TGTGCCTGGAGTGGAAACTTCGGACAGGATGGCTACACCTTC.

The CDR3 loop is CASRGPYNSPLHF. The CDR3 coding sequence is TGTGCCAGCAGGGGCCCCTATAATTCACCCCTCCACTTT. The V call is TRBV25-1, the J call TRBJ1-6; D gene uncertain. Trimming shortened V by 6 bases and J by 2 bases, and 5 bases separated the two germline ends. Germline V CDR1 and CDR2: MGHDK, SYGVNS. The CDR3 runs to 13 residues.

The rearrangement joins TRBV5-1 to TRBJ2-3; the match to TRBD2 covers 7 bases. With 3 bases clipped from V and 0 bases from J, the junction kept 7 bases outside the gene matches. The CDR3 is 16 residues long. Germline lookup yields CDR1 SGHRS and CDR2 YFSETQ. CDR3 DNA: TGCGCCAGCAGCTCATGGGGTAGCGGGAGCACAGATACGCAGTATTTT. It translates to CASSSWGSGSTDTQYF.

The V gene is TRBV7-9, the J gene TRBJ2-1; TRBD1 agrees at 8 bases. CDR3 length: 15 amino acids. V shed 4 bases, J shed 2 bases, and the junction held 4 bases outside the gene matches. CDR1 and CDR2 (germline): SEHNR, FQNEAQ (reference sequence). The DNA of the CDR3 is TGTGCCAGCAGCTCCCCGGGACAGGCCTACAATGAGCAGTTCTTC. Protein sequence: CASSSPGQAYNEQFF. The full variable domain, in which reference TRBV7-9 and TRBJ2-1 provide the parts outside the CDR3, is DTGVSQNPRHKITKRGQNVTFRCDPISEHNRLYWYRQTLGQGPEFLTYFQNEAQLEKSRLLSDRFSAERPKGSFSTLEIQRTEQGDSAMYLCASSSPGQAYNEQFFGPGTRLTVL.

The genes are TRBV13 and TRBJ1-1; perhaps TRBD1 as D (5 bases). Germline CDR1 reads PRHDT; CDR2 reads FYEKMQ (reference sequence). The germline V and J ends were trimmed by 1 base and 5 bases, with 20 bases remaining between them. The CDR3 sequence is 17 residues long. CDR3 sequence: CASSLAALSGDQTEAFF. CDR3 DNA sequence: TGTGCCAGCAGCTTAGCTGCCCTGTCGGGGGATCAGACTGAAGCTTTCTTT.

The chain links TRBV15 to TRBJ2-7; 7 positions agree with TRBD1. Trimming took 0 bases from V and 6 from J; bases not matched to a gene: 2. CDR1 is LNHNV and CDR2 is YYDKDF in the germline V gene (reference sequence). The CDR3 loop spans 13 amino acids. As DNA, the CDR3 is TGTGCCACCAGCAGAGATCCAGGGGGCGAGCAGTACTTC. This codes for CATSRDPGGEQYF.

This rearrangement joins TRBV7-9 to TRBJ2-7; the D gene is possibly TRBD1 (5 bases). Trimming cost V 0 bases and J 3 bases, with 6 bases left between them. Germline V CDR1 and CDR2: SEHNR, FQNEAQ (reference sequence). This CDR3 has 13 amino acids. CDR3 in amino acids: CASSLAQGYEQYF. The CDR3 DNA sequence: TGTGCCAGCAGCTTAGCTCAGGGCTACGAGCAGTACTTC.

The chain is built from TRBV2 and TRBJ2-5; D uncertain. The DNA matches TRBJ2-7 better at its end, which makes the J call doubtful. CDR1 and CDR2 (germline): SNHLY, FYNNEI. The CDR3 has 14 residues. The CDR3 region has the DNA TGTGCCAGCAGTGAATCTCGCGGAACCTACGAGCAGTACTTC. Translation gives CASSESRGTYEQYF.

V gene TRBV11-2 combines with J gene TRBJ2-2, with D unclear. CDR1 is SGHAT, CDR2 FQNNGV, per germline. The germline V and J ends were trimmed by 3 bases and 4 bases, with 9 bases remaining between them. This CDR3 has 14 amino acids. CDR3 loop: CASSFRVGTGELFF. CDR3 sequence (DNA): TGTGCCAGCAGCTTCCGGGTGGGCACCGGGGAGCTGTTTTTT.

V and J are TRBV5-1 and TRBJ2-5, with D maybe TRBD2 (6 bases). Gene TRBJ2-7 matches the end of the DNA better, so the J call may be wrong. CDR1 SGHRS and CDR2 YFSETQ come from the germline V gene. The CDR3 consists of 14 residues. The CDR3 DNA is TGCGCCAGCAGCTTGTGGGGGGTGAGTGGCGAGCAGTACTTC. It codes for CASSLWGVSGEQYF.

The CDR3 region is CASSLEAGVTAYNQPQHF. The CDR3 bases are TGTGCCAGCAGCTTAGAGGCAGGGGTCACGGCCTACAATCAGCCCCAGCATTTT. The rearrangement joins TRBV7-8 to TRBJ1-5, with D tentatively TRBD1 (6 bases). CDR3 size: 18 residues. Trimming removed 1 base from V and 3 bases from J, with 19 bases in between. The V gene's germline CDR1 is SGHVS and CDR2 FQNEAQ.

In its sample, this clone was seen a few times. The gene calls are TRBV5-4 and TRBJ1-1; a weak D match, TRBD1 (5 bases). Between the trimmed V and J ends, which lost 4 bases and 4 bases, there was a span of 17 bases. CDR1 SGHNT and CDR2 YYREEE come from the germline V gene (reference sequence). This CDR3 region has 15 residues. The CDR3 spells CASSAFQGISTEAFF. The CDR3 bases are TGTGCCAGCAGCGCGTTCCAGGGAATAAGCACTGAAGCTTTCTTT.

CDR3 DNA: TGCAGCGTTGAACTAGCGGGGCCAGATACGCAGTATTTT. Its translation is CSVELAGPDTQYF. V gene TRBV29-1 combines with J gene TRBJ2-3; 9 nucleotides agree with TRBD2. With 2 bases clipped from V and 4 bases from J, the junction kept 1 base outside the gene matches. CDR1 and CDR2 (germline): SQVTM, ANQGSEA. The CDR3 runs 13 residues.

The V gene is TRBV11-3, the J gene TRBJ1-6, with a tentative D call TRBD1 (6 bases). Germline CDR1 SGHNT, CDR2 YENEEA. V was trimmed by 6 bases and J by 0 bases, leaving 12 bases between them. The CDR3 has 16 residues. The CDR3 nucleotides read TGTGCCAGCAGACGGGACACAAGCTCCTATAATTCACCCCTCCACTTT. Amino acid sequence: CASRRDTSSYNSPLHF. The full variable domain, rest sourced from reference TRBV11-3 and TRBJ1-6, is EAGVVQSPRYKIIEKKQPVAFWCNPISGHNTLYWYLQNLGQGPELLIRYENEEAVDDSQLPKDRFSAERLKGVDSTLKIQPAELGDSAVYLCASRRDTSSYNSPLHFGNGTRLTVT.

This clone was counted only a few times. V gene TRBV7-2 combines with J gene TRBJ1-4; no definite D call. Trimming took off 7 bases at V and 10 bases at J, with 16 bases between the two ends. The germline V gene encodes CDR1 SGHTA and CDR2 FQGNSA. The CDR3 sequence is 13 residues long. The CDR3 DNA follows: TGTGCCAGCACCTTTTCGGAGGGCGGAAAACTGTTTTTT. It specifies CASTFSEGGKLFF.